This T cell receptor (beta chain) was identified during a study of post-analysis software for immune sequencing data. Study-wide points: Compared with controls, patients had more of about five TRBV segments, including TRBV5-6, TRBV5-1 and TRBV20-1.

With respect to this clonotype: Its matching antigen is unknown.

CDR1 and CDR2 (germline): DFQATT, SNEGSKA (reference sequence). Unmatched junction bases numbered 6, after V lost 5 bases and J lost 4 bases. The CDR3 is made up of 15 amino acids. Prepared TCR beta cDNA libraries contained unique molecular identifiers. TCRdb analysed the PCR reads with MiXCR anew, one entry per CDR3 protein. The data contain some 800,000 distinct CDR3 sequences, about 45% of them singletons. The sample taken for sequencing was blood. The chain uses TRBV20-1 and TRBJ2-5; 14 nucleotides match TRBD2. This clonotype was obtained from a girl aged 5 to 17 with multiple sclerosis. The CDR3 is CSAHPGLAGVETQYF. The CDR3 coding sequence is TGCAGTGCTCATCCGGGACTAGCGGGAGTAGAGACCCAGTACTTC.